The 16 T cell receptor beta chains listed next were all sequenced from one sample in a study of glioma-infiltrating T cells after dendritic cell vaccination. TCRdb keeps only in-frame clones here, not all; method: immunoSEQ multiplex PCR. The sample consists of 20,000 to 25,000 clones, 70% to 80% of them appearing once. The sequencing here drew on blood, taken before dendritic cell vaccination. The source is a human donor with glioblastoma.

The V gene is TRBV6-7, the J gene TRBJ1-6; 9 nucleotides line up with TRBD1. TRBV6-7 is an open reading frame, and its role is uncertain. This CDR3 region has 16 residues. V lost 6 bases and J lost 9; bases outside the gene matches: 12. The CDR3 protein is CASSPGQGRGRSPLHF. The DNA for the CDR3 is TGTGCCAGCAGCCCAGGACAGGGGAGGGGTCGTTCACCCCTCCACTTT.

V usage is TRBV28 and J usage is TRBJ1-1; D ambiguous. Trimming removed 6 bases from V and 5 bases from J, with 16 bases in between. CDR3 size: 14 residues. The germline gives CDR1 MDHEN, CDR2 SYDVKM. Here the CDR3 reads CASSAPGRRTEAFF. The CDR3 DNA reads as TGTGCCAGCAGCGCCCCTGGGCGACGGACTGAAGCTTTCTTT.

The chain carries TRBV14 and TRBJ2-7; TRBD2 agrees at 12 bases. Germline values: CDR1 SGHDN, CDR2 FVKESK. CDR3 length equals 14 residues. With V trimmed by 7 bases and J by 2 bases, 3 bases remained unmatched. The CDR3 protein is CASMTSGSPYEQYF. The DNA for the CDR3 is TGTGCCAGCATGACTAGCGGGAGTCCCTACGAGCAGTACTTC.

This clone was observed a handful of times. The rearrangement uses TRBV7-8 and TRBJ2-1; 9 bases align to TRBD1. The V gene's germline CDR1 is SGHVS and CDR2 FQNEAQ. The CDR3 is 16 amino acids. The V gene end was trimmed by 5 bases and the J gene end by 7 bases; junction bases not matched to a gene: 12. CDR3 in DNA: TGTGCCAGCAGCGGAGGGGACAGGGCGAGGGGGAATGAGCAGTTCTTC. It encodes CASSGGDRARGNEQFF.

This clone was seen once. The gene calls are TRBV4-3 and TRBJ2-3, with 12 bases aligning to TRBD2. V lost 5 bases and J lost 2; bases outside the gene matches: 5. CDR1 and CDR2 (germline): LGHNA, YSLEER. The CDR3 has 16 amino acids. The CDR3 nucleotides are TGCGCCAGCAGCTCCCTAGCGGGAGGGACCACAGATACGCAGTATTTT. Its protein is CASSSLAGGTTDTQYF.

The rearrangement uses TRBV14 and TRBJ1-1; no firm D call. Germline-derived CDR1 and CDR2 are SGHDN and FVKESK. Between the trimmed V and J ends, which lost 1 base and 6 bases, there was a span of 15 bases. The CDR3 contains 15 residues. CDR3 nucleotides: TGTGCCAGCAGCCAAGTAGAGGCCTTGATAGCTGAAGCTTTCTTT. Encoded protein: CASSQVEALIAEAFF.

The chain couples TRBV4-3 to TRBJ2-2, with D possibly TRBD1 on 5 matching bases. The V gene lost 2 bases and the J gene lost 1 base, with 5 bases spanning the gap. The CDR3 totals 14 residues. The V gene's germline CDR1 is LGHNA and CDR2 YSLEER. The CDR3 DNA is TGCGCCAGCAGCCAAAGGGGGAACACCGGGGAGCTGTTTTTT. It specifies CASSQRGNTGELFF.

The chain employs TRBV7-9 and TRBJ2-1; D unresolved. Trimming took 0 bases from V and 7 from J, leaving 7 bases between them. CDR3 length: 13 amino acids. Per germline, CDR1 SEHNR and CDR2 FQNEAQ (reference sequence). The CDR3 region has the DNA TGTGCCAGCAGCTTAGCTTGGGCGAATGAGCAGTTCTTC. Translated, it gives CASSLAWANEQFF.

The V and J genes are TRBV4-1 and TRBJ2-7, with D perhaps matching TRBD2 (6 bases). Germline V CDR1 and CDR2: MGHRA, YSYEKL. The V end was cut by 6 bases, the J end by 0 bases, with 15 bases between. The CDR3 is 15 residues long. The chain's CDR3 is CASSTVPGDSYEQYF. CDR3 DNA sequence: TGCGCCAGCAGTACCGTTCCGGGAGACTCCTACGAGCAGTACTTC.

This clone was recorded a few times. The chain joins TRBV11-2 to TRBJ2-4; 10 positions match TRBD1. J was trimmed by 4 bases and V by 5 bases; bases with no gene match: 2. The length of the CDR3 is 14 residues. Germline CDR1 is SGHAT and CDR2 is FQNNGV. CDR3 protein: CASSGTGEKNIQYF. The CDR3 DNA reads as TGTGCCAGCAGCGGGACAGGGGAGAAAAACATTCAGTACTTC.

This sequence joins TRBV10-1 and TRBJ1-2, with D possibly TRBD1 on 5 matching bases. This CDR3 region has 15 residues. V lost 4 bases to trimming and J lost 8 bases, with 20 bases between them. CDR1 WNHNN and CDR2 SYGVQD come from the germline V gene (reference sequence). In nucleotides, the CDR3 is TGCGCCAGCAGTGGGCGGGACGGAGGGGTGAACGGCTACACCTTC. It encodes CASSGRDGGVNGYTF.

For this clone: Sequence at one end of the junction differs from germline and may be a read error. V is TRBV7-9 and J is TRBJ2-1, with 8 bases aligning to TRBD1. CDR1 and CDR2 from the germline V gene are SEHNR and FQNEAQ (reference sequence). CDR3 size: 17 residues. CDR3 nucleotides: TGTGCCAGCAGCTTAGCTGCCGGGACAGGCTCCCACAATGAGCAGTTCTTC. Translation gives CASSLAAGTGSHNEQFF.

Notes on this clone: One end of the junction fails to match germline, which may point to a read error. This chain links TRBV6-4 with TRBJ2-3; 7 bases map to TRBD2. CDR1 and CDR2 (germline): MRHNA, SNTAGT. The CDR3 is 13 residues long. In DNA, the CDR3 is TGTGCCAGCAGTGACCACGGGGGAGGGTACGAAGTATTT. Amino acids: CASSDHGGGYEVF.

The chain has TRBV10-3 and TRBJ2-1, with 10 bases matching TRBD2. CDR3 length: 17 residues. CDR1 is ENHRY, CDR2 SYGVKD, per germline. V shed 2 bases, J shed 5 bases, and the junction held 9 bases outside the gene matches. In nucleotides, the CDR3 is TGTGCCATCAGTGAGAGAAGCGGGAGGGCCGGTGACAATGAGCAGTTCTTC. It codes for CAISERSGRAGDNEQFF.

The chain uses TRBV27 and TRBJ2-5, with TRBD2 matching over 14 bases. Germline V gives CDR1 MNHEY, CDR2 SMNVEV (reference sequence). V trimming: 6 bases; J trimming: 5 bases; junction bases outside the gene matches: 14. The CDR3 is 18 residues long. The CDR3 DNA reads as TGTGCCAGCAGGCCTATACCGGGACTAGCGGGAGTGAAGGAGACCCAGTACTTC. This sequence encodes CASRPIPGLAGVKETQYF.

The rearrangement links TRBV7-2 to TRBJ2-1, with 8 positions matching TRBD2. The length of the CDR3 is 16 residues. CDR1 SGHTA and CDR2 FQGNSA come from the germline V gene. V dropped 1 base and J dropped 7; count of bases not matched to a gene: 9. CDR3 sequence reads: CASSLVHTGGTNEQFF. The DNA of the CDR3 is TGTGCCAGCAGCTTAGTACATACGGGAGGGACAAATGAGCAGTTCTTC. Full variable domain (outside the CDR3, taken from reference TRBV7-2 and TRBJ2-1): GAGVSQSPSNKVTEKGKDVELRCDPISGHTALYWYRQSLGQGLEFLIYFQGNSAPDKSGLPSDRFSAERTGGSVSTLTIQRTQQEDSAVYLCASSLVHTGGTNEQFFGPGTRLTVL.